A single sample is the source of the 28 T cell receptor beta chains below, sequenced in a study of T cells in Graves' hyperthyroidism and ophthalmopathy. TCR beta CDR3 regions were amplified from RNA transcripts. An initial round of RT-PCR targeting the TCR CDR3 relied on the HTBI primer set. TCRdb redid the calling of the multiplex PCR reads with MiXCR, one entry per CDR3 protein. The sample has 700,000 to 850,000 distinct CDR3 sequences; about a third are singletons. Source material: blood. All receptors derive from a woman between 35 and 50 years old with Graves' hyperthyroidism.

In this sample, this clonotype turned up a few times. The chain has TRBV25-1 and TRBJ2-3; D is uncertain. The V and J ends lost 2 bases and 1 base respectively, with 7 bases between them. Germline V gives CDR1 MGHDK, CDR2 SYGVNS. The CDR3 length is 14 residues. CDR3 amino acids: CASSEPQGTDTQYF. The DNA of the CDR3 is TGTGCCAGCAGTGAACCCCAGGGCACAGATACGCAGTATTTT.

In this sample, this clonotype turned up many times. CDR3 residues: CSATDSATNEKLFF. As DNA, the CDR3 is TGCAGTGCTACCGACAGTGCAACTAATGAAAAACTGTTTTTT. V gene TRBV20-1 combines with J gene TRBJ1-4; tentatively, D is TRBD1 (5 bases). Trimming shortened V by 4 bases and J by 0 bases, and 9 bases separated the two germline ends. Germline loops: CDR1 DFQATT, CDR2 SNEGSKA (reference sequence). The CDR3 is 14 residues long.

In this sample, this clonotype turned up a few times. The V gene is TRBV7-9, the J gene TRBJ1-4, with D uncertain. The CDR3 has 16 residues. The germline V and J ends were trimmed by 5 bases and 7 bases, with 20 bases remaining between them. Germline lookup yields CDR1 SEHNR and CDR2 FQNEAQ (reference sequence). CDR3 sequence: CASSPGQTFLLEKLFF. CDR3 in DNA: TGTGCCAGCAGCCCAGGCCAGACCTTCCTGCTTGAAAAACTGTTTTTT.

This sequence joins TRBV7-9 and TRBJ2-3, with 7 bases aligning to TRBD1. V shed 5 bases and J 0 bases; nucleotides not matched to a gene: 11. This CDR3 has 17 residues. The germline gives CDR1 SEHNR, CDR2 FQNEAQ (reference sequence). CDR3 DNA: TGTGCCAGCAGCGTCGATGCAGGGGGAGTGAGCACAGATACGCAGTATTTT. Residues: CASSVDAGGVSTDTQYF.

The chain links TRBV6-5 to TRBJ1-1; TRBD1 matches at 7 bases. With V trimmed by 5 bases and J by 1 base, 10 bases remained unmatched. This CDR3 is 16 amino acids long. The germline V gene encodes CDR1 MNHEY and CDR2 SVGAGI. CDR3 sequence: CASSGDSTGRNTEAFF. In DNA form, the CDR3 reads TGTGCCAGCAGTGGAGACTCGACAGGGAGGAACACTGAAGCTTTCTTT.

The table lists this clonotype with many counts. The rearrangement uses TRBV4-1 and TRBJ1-2; D not certain. The CDR3 is 13 amino acids. Germline CDR1 reads MGHRA; CDR2 reads YSYEKL. V was trimmed by 5 bases and J by 3 bases, leaving 10 bases between them. CDR3 loop: CASSKRQDYGYTF. In DNA form, the CDR3 reads TGCGCCAGCAGCAAGAGGCAAGACTATGGCTACACCTTC.

In its sample, this clonotype was seen many times. V usage is TRBV13 and J usage is TRBJ1-2; no clear D gene. Trimming took 0 bases from V and 1 from J, leaving 9 bases between them. Per the germline V gene, CDR1 is PRHDT and CDR2 is FYEKMQ (reference sequence). The CDR3 runs 15 residues. CDR3 protein: CASSLGTAFNYGYTF. In DNA form, the CDR3 reads TGTGCCAGCAGCTTAGGAACAGCGTTTAACTATGGCTACACCTTC.

This clonotype showed up many times. The chain carries TRBV10-3 and TRBJ1-2; the D gene is possibly TRBD1 (5 bases). V was cut by 6 bases and J by 4 bases, with 21 bases left in between. This CDR3 contains 16 residues. CDR1 ENHRY and CDR2 SYGVKD come from the germline V gene. The CDR3 loop reads CAIRHVLDSGTYGYTF. CDR3 in DNA: TGTGCCATCAGACACGTTCTTGACAGTGGAACCTATGGCTACACCTTC.

Note on this clonotype: A much larger clonotype is one base distant, so this may be a read error. The V call is TRBV12-3 or TRBV12-4, the J call TRBJ2-7; D call uncertain. Trimming left V 8 bases short and J 0 bases short, with 14 bases between. The CDR3 runs 14 residues. CDR3 bases: TGTGCCAGCGGGGAACTTTTGAGCTCCTACGAGCAGTACTTC. Translating gives CASGELLSSYEQYF.

The chain is built from TRBV27 and TRBJ1-6; D is perhaps TRBD1 (6 bases). Looked up from germline, CDR1 is MNHEY and CDR2 is SMNVEV (reference sequence). With 6 bases removed from V and 5 bases from J, the gap between germline ends came to 14 bases. CDR3 length: 15 residues. This chain's CDR3 is CASRATGSHNSPLHF. In DNA form, the CDR3 reads TGTGCCAGCAGGGCAACAGGGTCCCATAATTCACCCCTCCACTTT.

The sample holds many counts of this clonotype. This sequence joins TRBV10-1 and TRBJ2-7, with a tentative D call TRBD1 (5 bases). CDR1 and CDR2 (germline): WNHNN, SYGVQD (reference sequence). The V gene lost 10 bases and the J gene lost 5 bases, with 18 bases spanning the gap. This CDR3 is 13 amino acids long. CDR3 protein: CATSQGSYHEQYF. CDR3 bases: TGCGCCACCAGCCAGGGTTCTTACCACGAGCAGTACTTC.

This clonotype was counted only a few times. The CDR3 bases are TGCGCCAGCAGCCAAGGTAGGACGGTCCACGAGCAGTACTTC. Its translation: CASSQGRTVHEQYF. This chain connects TRBV4-1 to TRBJ2-7; no reliable D call. Trimming pared 1 base from V and 5 bases from J, leaving 12 bases between. The germline V gene has CDR1 MGHRA and CDR2 YSYEKL. The CDR3 extends over 14 amino acids.

This clonotype was observed a few times. This chain uses TRBV12-3 or TRBV12-4 with TRBJ1-5; D not certain. This CDR3 has 12 amino acids. V lost 6 bases, J lost 9 bases, and 12 bases lay in between. This CDR3 reads CASSPEKGPQHF. Written as DNA, the CDR3 is TGTGCCAGCAGCCCTGAGAAGGGGCCCCAGCATTTT.

For the CDR3, the DNA is TGCAGTGCTAGAGATACCGGGGGGTCTTCTGGGGCCAACGTCCTGACTTTC. It codes for CSARDTGGSSGANVLTF. The chain couples TRBV20-1 to TRBJ2-6, with 7 nucleotides matching TRBD2. Germline V gene data show CDR1 as DFQATT and CDR2 as SNEGSKA (reference sequence). The CDR3 totals 17 residues. Unmatched junction bases numbered 6, after V lost 0 bases and J lost 1 base.

V and J are TRBV4-3 and TRBJ1-5; 8 nucleotides align to TRBD1. Looked up from germline, CDR1 is LGHNA and CDR2 is YSLEER. The junction had 4 bases not matched to a gene; V was cut back by 1 base and J by 5 bases. This CDR3 has 15 residues. Here the CDR3 DNA reads TGCGCCAGCAGCCAAGTCAGGGGGCGGGATCAGCCCCAGCATTTT. Translation gives CASSQVRGRDQPQHF.

This clonotype was detected only a few times. The chain uses TRBV6-5 and TRBJ2-2, with 7 positions matching TRBD2. The CDR3 has 15 residues. The germline V gene has CDR1 MNHEY and CDR2 SVGAGI. The V and J ends lost 5 bases and 3 bases, in that order; junction bases with no gene match: 6. The CDR3 reads CASSLQRGYTGELFF. The CDR3 nucleotides read TGTGCCAGCAGTCTGCAGCGGGGATACACCGGGGAGCTGTTTTTT.

The V and J genes are TRBV9 and TRBJ2-7; unclear D gene. Trimming left V 0 bases short and J 2 bases short, with 12 bases between. CDR1 is SGDLS, CDR2 YYNGEE, per germline. The CDR3 extends over 15 amino acids. This chain's CDR3 is CASSVDPKSTYEQYF. In DNA, the CDR3 is TGTGCCAGCAGCGTAGACCCGAAGAGCACCTACGAGCAGTACTTC. Supplemented by reference TRBV9 and TRBJ2-7, the full variable domain reads DSGVTQTPKHLITATGQRVTLRCSPRSGDLSVYWYQQSLDQGLQFLIQYYNGEERAKGNILERFSAQQFPDLHSELNLSSLELGDSALYFCASSVDPKSTYEQYFGPGTRLTVT.

A word on this clonotype: The missing conserved phenylalanine or tryptophan at the end of this CDR3 makes a read error likely. Because the CDR3's place on the DNA is in doubt, the DNA is left out and the CDR3 is given as listed by TCRdb. The J gene is TRBJ2-6, the V gene TRBV10-1; the tabulated D call, TRBD1, remains unverified against the DNA. Germline V lookup: CDR1 WNHNN, CDR2 SYGVQD (reference sequence). Both ends counted, the CDR3 spans 8 residues. The CDR3 loop reads CASRSGYT.

The chain combines TRBV5-1 with TRBJ2-5; D possibly corresponds to TRBD2 (6 bases). Germline CDR1 and CDR2: SGHRS and YFSETQ. The CDR3 covers 15 residues. Deletions cut 4 bases from V and 3 bases from J, with 16 bases between. The CDR3 protein is CASSLGLHGEETQYF. The CDR3 nucleotides read TGCGCCAGCAGCCTAGGACTACACGGTGAAGAGACCCAGTACTTC.

This clonotype was observed a few times. The chain combines TRBV12-5 with TRBJ2-5, with D possibly TRBD2 on 6 matching bases. The V and J ends lost 4 bases and 9 bases respectively, with 12 bases between them. The CDR3 sequence is 12 residues long. Germline CDR1 is LGHNT and CDR2 is FRNRAP. CDR3 in amino acids: CASGSPPGAQYF. The CDR3 DNA is TGTGCTAGTGGTTCCCCCCCGGGGGCCCAGTACTTC. Filled out from reference TRBV12-5 and TRBJ2-5, the complete variable domain reads DARVTQTPRHKVTEMGQEVTMRCQPILGHNTVFWYRQTMMQGLELLAYFRNRAPLDDSGMPKDRFSAEMPDATLATLKIQPSEPRDSAVYFCASGSPPGAQYFGPGTRLLVL.

This chain connects TRBV7-8 to TRBJ2-5; possibly TRBD2 for D (6 bases). This CDR3 is 14 amino acids long. Trimming stripped 6 bases from V and 7 bases from J, with 18 bases between. The germline V gene has CDR1 SGHVS and CDR2 FQNEAQ. For the CDR3, the DNA is TGTGCCAGCAGTCCTGACGGGGGTCGAGGGACCCAGTACTTC. Translating it yields CASSPDGGRGTQYF.

The chain carries TRBV27 and TRBJ1-1, with D possibly TRBD1 on 6 matching bases. Trimming shortened V by 5 bases and J by 7 bases, and 17 bases separated the two germline ends. The CDR3 sequence is 14 residues long. In germline, CDR1 is MNHEY, CDR2 SMNVEV (reference sequence). This CDR3 is CASSHKNRVSEAFF. The DNA for the CDR3 is TGTGCCAGCAGTCATAAAAACAGGGTCAGTGAAGCTTTCTTT.

This clonotype was detected once. Given a much more abundant clone one base away, this may be a read error. The chain links TRBV20-1 to TRBJ1-6, with D perhaps TRBD1 (5 bases). The CDR3 is made up of 14 amino acids. Germline V gene lookup returns CDR1 DFQATT and CDR2 SNEGSKA (reference sequence). DNA of the CDR3: TGCGGTGCTACTCCGGGACTGATTGATTCACCCCTCCACTTT. Its protein product is CGATPGLIDSPLHF.

In its sample, this clonotype was seen many times. The chain carries TRBV12-3 or TRBV12-4 and TRBJ2-5; tentative D call: TRBD2 (5 bases). Trimming left V 6 bases short and J 5 bases short, with 10 bases between. This CDR3 has 12 residues. The CDR3 nucleotides read TGTGCCAGCAGGGAGGCTAAGGAGACCCAGTACTTC. This gives the protein CASREAKETQYF.

A few counts support this clonotype. The chain carries TRBV6-5 and TRBJ1-1, with 9 bases matching TRBD1. Germline V gene lookup returns CDR1 MNHEY and CDR2 SVGAGI. The CDR3 covers 17 residues. Trimming removed 6 bases from V and 0 bases from J; junction bases left unmatched: 11. This CDR3 is CASRYRGPGVMNTEAFF. DNA for the CDR3: TGTGCCAGCAGGTACAGGGGGCCGGGAGTAATGAACACTGAAGCTTTCTTT.

Note on this clonotype: A read error may explain this, as a much larger clone is one base away. Here the CDR3 omits its conserved ending phenylalanine or tryptophan, so a read error is the likely source. The V and J genes are TRBV6-5 and TRBJ2-5; D unresolved. This CDR3 region has 12 residues. The V end lost 4 bases, the J end lost 5 bases, and 8 bases lay between the germline ends. Germline CDR1 is MNHEY and CDR2 is SVGAGI. The CDR3 here is CASSSRQETQYL. The CDR3 DNA sequence: TGTGCCAGCAGTTCACGTCAGGAGACCCAGTACCTC.

This clonotype was counted a few times. This sequence joins TRBV4-1 and TRBJ1-5, with D possibly being TRBD1 (5 bases). This CDR3 contains 19 residues. Germline V gene sequence: CDR1 MGHRA, CDR2 YSYEKL. V was pared by 3 bases and J by 3 bases, with 24 bases between. CDR3 DNA sequence: TGCGCCAGCAGCCATCCCATGAGGGGAGGGGAGGTGGACAATCAGCCCCAGCATTTT. Translated: CASSHPMRGGEVDNQPQHF.

With regard to this clonotype: This may be a read error, as it is one base from a much larger clone. The chain couples TRBV2 to TRBJ2-5, with D possibly TRBD2 on 5 matching bases. The CDR3 consists of 15 residues. Germline-derived CDR1 and CDR2 are SNHLY and FYNNEI. The chain's CDR3 is CASSRTAQNGETLYF. The CDR3 DNA follows: TGTGCCAGCAGCCGCACGGCCCAAAATGGGGAGACCCTGTACTTC. Based on the CDR3 plus reference TRBV2 and TRBJ2-5, the full variable domain is EPEVTQTPSHQVTQMGQEVILRCVPISNHLYFYWYRQILGQKVEFLVSFYNNEISEKSEIFDDQFSVERPDGSNFTLKIRSTKLEDSAMYFCASSRTAQNGETLYFGPGTRLLVL.